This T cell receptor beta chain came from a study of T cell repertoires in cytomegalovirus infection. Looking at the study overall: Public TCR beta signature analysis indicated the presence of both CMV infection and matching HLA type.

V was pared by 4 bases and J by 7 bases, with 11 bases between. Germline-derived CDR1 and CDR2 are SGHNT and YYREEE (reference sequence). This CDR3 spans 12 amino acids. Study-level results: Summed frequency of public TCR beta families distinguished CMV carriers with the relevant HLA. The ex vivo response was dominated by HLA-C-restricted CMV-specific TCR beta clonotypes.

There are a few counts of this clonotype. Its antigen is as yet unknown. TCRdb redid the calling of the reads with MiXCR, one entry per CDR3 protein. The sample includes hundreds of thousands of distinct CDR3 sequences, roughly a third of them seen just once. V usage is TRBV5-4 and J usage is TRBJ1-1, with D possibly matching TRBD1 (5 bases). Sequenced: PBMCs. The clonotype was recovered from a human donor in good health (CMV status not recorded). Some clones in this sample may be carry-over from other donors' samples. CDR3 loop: CASSTRDGEAFF. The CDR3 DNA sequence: TGTGCCAGCAGCACCAGGGACGGTGAAGCTTTCTTT.